The 25 T cell receptor beta chains below were found in one sample sequenced in a study of T-cell reconstitution after alpha-beta-depleted transplantation in children. TCRbeta library construction was performed incorporating unique molecular identifiers. TCRdb itself ran the PCR reads through MiXCR, one entry per CDR3 protein. The table includes 500,000 to 650,000 distinct CDR3 sequences, 13% detected once. The sample consisted of PBMCs, mostly from graft donor cells, taken 360 days after TCRalphabeta/CD19-depleted stem cell transplant. All receptors come from a male patient aged 10 to 17 who had a stem cell transplant for acute myeloid leukemia, so the T cells may come from the graft donor.

Many counts were recorded for this clonotype. This chain links TRBV11-2 with TRBJ2-1; D unclear. CDR3 size: 15 residues. CDR1 and CDR2 (germline): SGHAT, FQNNGV. The V gene lost 1 base and the J gene lost 4 bases, with 11 bases spanning the gap. The CDR3 region has the DNA TGTGCCAGCAGCTTAGTTCCTCGATCGTACAATGAGCAGTTCTTC. Encoded protein: CASSLVPRSYNEQFF.

The gene calls are TRBV5-1 and TRBJ2-3; D uncertain. V was clipped by 3 bases and J by 2 bases, with 13 bases between them. The CDR3 totals 15 residues. CDR1 and CDR2 (germline): SGHRS, YFSETQ. The chain's CDR3 is CASSSLSGVTDTQYF. The DNA of the CDR3 is TGCGCCAGCAGCTCCCTCTCCGGAGTCACAGATACGCAGTATTTT.

This clonotype was detected only a few times. The CDR3 spells CSVEMENTGELFF. CDR3 nucleotide sequence: TGCAGCGTTGAAATGGAGAACACCGGGGAGCTGTTTTTT. The chain uses TRBV29-1 and TRBJ2-2; D remains ambiguous. Trimming removed 2 bases from V and 1 base from J, with 5 bases in between. The CDR3 sequence is 13 residues long. Germline assignment: CDR1 SQVTM and CDR2 ANQGSEA.

The CDR3 region has the DNA TGCGCCAGCAGGTATGTAGCGGGAGCCTCCACCTACAATGAGCAGTTCTTC. It codes for CASRYVAGASTYNEQFF. This chain uses TRBV5-1 with TRBJ2-1, with 9 bases fitting TRBD2. The germline gives CDR1 SGHRS, CDR2 YFSETQ. The CDR3 length is 17 residues. The ends lost 5 bases at V and 2 bases at J; junction bases unmatched: 11.

This clonotype was detected ten times or more. V usage is TRBV12-3 or TRBV12-4 and J usage is TRBJ2-7, with D possibly being TRBD2 (7 bases). V lost 0 bases and J lost 4, with 13 bases in between. The CDR3 extends over 15 amino acids. The chain's CDR3 is CASSLAEGRGYEQYF. In DNA form, the CDR3 reads TGTGCCAGCAGTTTAGCAGAAGGGAGGGGGTACGAGCAGTACTTC.

This clonotype was observed many times. This chain links TRBV7-9 with TRBJ2-1; TRBD2 might be the D (7 bases). The CDR3 loop spans 17 amino acids. The germline V gene has CDR1 SEHNR and CDR2 FQNEAQ (reference sequence). V was shortened by 4 bases and J by 5 bases, with 21 bases between the two germline ends. The CDR3 is CASSSIAGANPHNEQFF. In nucleotides, the CDR3 is TGTGCCAGCAGCTCCATCGCGGGGGCCAACCCTCACAATGAGCAGTTCTTC.

This clonotype was detected ten times or more. This chain joins TRBV4-1 and TRBJ2-7, with 7 bases aligning to TRBD2. CDR3 length equals 15 residues. J was trimmed by 2 bases and V by 1 base; bases with no gene match: 5. Germline-derived CDR1 and CDR2 are MGHRA and YSYEKL. The CDR3 DNA sequence: TGCGCCAGCAGCCAAGTCTCTGGGAGGGCCTACGAGCAGTACTTC. Amino acids: CASSQVSGRAYEQYF.

The chain is built from TRBV7-2 and TRBJ1-1, with D possibly matching TRBD1 (5 bases). Trimming cost V 5 bases and J 5 bases, with 18 bases left between them. Germline V gives CDR1 SGHTA, CDR2 FQGNSA. The CDR3 contains 15 residues. CDR3 sequence (DNA): TGTGCCAGCAGCAGGTCCGGGACCCGCGAAACTGAAGCTTTCTTT. Protein product: CASSRSGTRETEAFF.

For this clonotype: Because the CDR3 is missing its conserved closing phenylalanine or tryptophan, this is likely a read error. The chain combines TRBV28 with TRBJ2-7, with a tentative D call TRBD2 (5 bases). Looked up from germline, CDR1 is MDHEN and CDR2 is SYDVKM. V dropped 5 bases and J dropped 4 bases, with 15 bases sitting between them. The CDR3 totals 14 residues. The CDR3: CASSPPSFFYEQYY. Here the CDR3 DNA reads TGTGCCAGCAGTCCCCCTAGCTTCTTTTACGAGCAGTACTAC.

This clonotype was picked up a small number of times. The chain uses TRBV29-1 and TRBJ2-3; D gene uncertain. Trimming shortened V by 4 bases and J by 6 bases, and 11 bases separated the two germline ends. Germline CDR1 is SQVTM and CDR2 is ANQGSEA. The CDR3 is 12 residues long. The CDR3, as DNA: TGCAGCGTTGTAGTTGGCGCGGATACGCAGTATTTT. This gives the protein CSVVVGADTQYF.

This clonotype turned up a few times. The chain has TRBV5-4 and TRBJ2-5; TRBD2 matches 13 bases. V lost 5 bases to trimming and J lost 0 bases; unmatched junction nucleotides: 4. CDR1 SGHNT and CDR2 YYREEE come from the germline V gene (reference sequence). The CDR3 sequence is 16 residues long. CDR3 amino acids: CASRMTSGRYQETQYF. For the CDR3, the DNA is TGTGCCAGCAGGATGACTAGCGGGAGGTACCAAGAGACCCAGTACTTC. Filled out from reference TRBV5-4 and TRBJ2-5, the complete variable domain reads ETGVTQSPTHLIKTRGQQVTLRCSSQSGHNTVSWYQQALGQGPQFIFQYYREEENGRGNFPPRFSGLQFPNYSSELNVNALELDDSALYLCASRMTSGRYQETQYFGPGTRLLVL.

This clonotype was found a few times. J is TRBJ1-3 and V is TRBV20-1, with TRBD1 as a possible D gene (5 bases). The CDR3 runs 14 residues. The V gene's germline CDR1 is DFQATT and CDR2 SNEGSKA (reference sequence). V was pared by 6 bases and J by 0 bases, with 12 bases between. The CDR3 loop reads CSAAGTDSGNTIYF. Written as DNA, the CDR3 is TGCAGTGCCGCCGGGACGGACTCTGGAAACACCATATATTTT.

The chain is built from TRBV6-1 and TRBJ1-1, with D possibly matching TRBD1 (5 bases). This CDR3 contains 19 residues. Trimming cost V 7 bases and J 2 bases, with 29 bases left between them. Germline V gives CDR1 MNHNS, CDR2 SASEGT. The CDR3: CASTQYPTWGRVYNTEAFF. For the CDR3, the DNA is TGTGCCAGCACCCAGTACCCTACCTGGGGGAGGGTATACAACACTGAAGCTTTCTTT.

DNA for the CDR3: TGTGCCAGCAGATTGGGGACTAGCGGGAGTAATGAGCAGTTCTTC. Amino acids: CASRLGTSGSNEQFF. This chain links TRBV11-2 with TRBJ2-1; 14 nucleotides line up with TRBD2. CDR1 is SGHAT and CDR2 is FQNNGV in the germline V gene. CDR3 length: 15 residues. V was clipped by 6 bases and J by 7 bases; unmatched bases: 5. Full variable domain (remainder filled in from reference TRBV11-2 and TRBJ2-1): EAGVAQSPRYKIIEKRQSVAFWCNPISGHATLYWYQQILGQGPKLLIQFQNNGVVDDSQLPKDRFSAERLKGVDSTLKIQPAKLEDSAVYLCASRLGTSGSNEQFFGPGTRLTVL.

This clonotype was observed at least ten times. V usage is TRBV20-1 and J usage is TRBJ1-4; possible D gene TRBD1, 6 bases. CDR3 size: 15 residues. Germline V gene lookup returns CDR1 DFQATT and CDR2 SNEGSKA (reference sequence). The V gene lost 6 bases and the J gene lost 0 bases, with 14 bases spanning the gap. CDR3 in amino acids: CSAEGVLPTNEKLFF. For the CDR3, the DNA is TGCAGTGCCGAGGGGGTTCTTCCAACTAATGAAAAACTGTTTTTT.

This clonotype was seen a handful of times. This rearrangement joins TRBV5-1 to TRBJ2-5; maybe TRBD2 (6 bases). The V end lost 4 bases, the J end lost 0 bases, and 10 bases lay between the germline ends. The germline V gene encodes CDR1 SGHRS and CDR2 YFSETQ. This CDR3 spans 14 amino acids. The CDR3 sequence is CASSPWTNQETQYF. The DNA of the CDR3 is TGCGCCAGCAGCCCTTGGACTAACCAAGAGACCCAGTACTTC.

This chain links TRBV5-1 with TRBJ1-3; possibly TRBD1 for D (6 bases). Looked up from germline, CDR1 is SGHRS and CDR2 is YFSETQ. V lost 7 bases and J lost 3, with 14 bases in between. This CDR3 is 14 amino acids long. DNA for the CDR3: TGCGCCAGCTGCCCCGGGACAATTGGAAACACCATATATTTT. Translation gives CASCPGTIGNTIYF.

The J gene is TRBJ2-3, the V gene TRBV6-2 or TRBV6-3, with D perhaps matching TRBD2 (5 bases). The V end was cut by 2 bases, the J end by 14 bases, with 11 bases between. Germline assignment: CDR1 MNHEY and CDR2 SVGEGT. The CDR3 extends over 11 amino acids. The CDR3 DNA is TGTGCCAGCAGTTACGGACTGGACGGGTATTTT. Encoded protein: CASSYGLDGYF.

A few counts support this clonotype. V usage is TRBV28 and J usage is TRBJ2-1, with 10 bases that match TRBD2. V shed 6 bases, J shed 6 bases, and the junction held 17 bases outside the gene matches. CDR3 length: 18 residues. Germline V gene lookup returns CDR1 MDHEN and CDR2 SYDVKM. In DNA, the CDR3 is TGTGCCAGCAGCCGCTACGCCTACCGGGGACTAGCGTCCAATGAGCAGTTCTTC. Its translation: CASSRYAYRGLASNEQFF.

This clonotype appeared many times. The rearrangement uses TRBV11-2 and TRBJ2-1, with D perhaps TRBD1 (6 bases). CDR3 size: 16 residues. Trimming pared 5 bases from V and 2 bases from J, leaving 16 bases between. The V gene's germline CDR1 is SGHAT and CDR2 FQNNGV. CDR3 loop: CASSGKDSPPYNEQFF. CDR3 coding DNA: TGTGCCAGCAGCGGTAAGGACAGCCCTCCCTACAATGAGCAGTTCTTC. Using reference TRBV11-2 and TRBJ2-1 for the parts outside the CDR3, the full variable domain is EAGVAQSPRYKIIEKRQSVAFWCNPISGHATLYWYQQILGQGPKLLIQFQNNGVVDDSQLPKDRFSAERLKGVDSTLKIQPAKLEDSAVYLCASSGKDSPPYNEQFFGPGTRLTVL.

The sample holds many counts of this clonotype. The chain has TRBV5-6 and TRBJ2-7; D is ambiguous. This CDR3 is 13 amino acids long. The germline gives CDR1 SGHDT, CDR2 YYEEEE. V shed 4 bases and J shed 3 bases, with 11 bases lying between them. The CDR3 region is CASSAGAIYEQYF. In DNA form, the CDR3 reads TGTGCCAGCAGCGCCGGAGCGATCTACGAGCAGTACTTC. The variable domain in full, completed from reference TRBV5-6 and TRBJ2-7, reads DAGVTQSPTHLIKTRGQQVTLRCSPKSGHDTVSWYQQALGQGPQFIFQYYEEEERQRGNFPDRFSGHQFPNYSSELNVNALLLGDSALYLCASSAGAIYEQYFGPGTRLTVT.

This clonotype was detected ten times or more. The CDR3 loop is CASTDGYGYTF. DNA for the CDR3: TGTGCCAGCACAGACGGCTATGGCTACACCTTC. The chain combines TRBV12-3 or TRBV12-4 with TRBJ1-2; no firm D call. This CDR3 is built from 11 residues. The V end lost 7 bases, the J end lost 4 bases, and 7 bases lay between the germline ends.

The chain is built from TRBV29-1 and TRBJ2-3; perhaps TRBD2 as D (6 bases). The CDR3 runs 15 residues. V was shortened by 7 bases and J by 2 bases, with 19 bases between the two germline ends. Germline V gene sequence: CDR1 SQVTM, CDR2 ANQGSEA. The CDR3 coding sequence is TGCAGCGCTGCGTCAGCGGGTCCCCCCACAGATACGCAGTATTTT. Translated, it gives CSAASAGPPTDTQYF.

This clonotype was seen more than once but under ten times. The V gene is TRBV2, the J gene TRBJ2-3; 8 bases match TRBD1. In germline, CDR1 is SNHLY, CDR2 FYNNEI. The trim removed 2 bases at V and 2 bases at J, leaving 15 bases unmatched. The CDR3 is 19 residues long. CDR3 amino acids: CASSELWGPGTGVTDTQYF. In nucleotides, the CDR3 is TGTGCCAGCAGTGAACTTTGGGGACCTGGGACAGGAGTCACAGATACGCAGTATTTT.

This clonotype showed up many times. V usage is TRBV5-1 and J usage is TRBJ2-7; no reliable D call. In germline, CDR1 is SGHRS, CDR2 YFSETQ. The V and J ends lost 2 bases and 2 bases respectively, with 8 bases between them. This CDR3 has 13 residues. CDR3 region: CASSLYEPYEQYF. DNA for the CDR3: TGCGCCAGCAGCTTATACGAACCCTACGAGCAGTACTTC.